These 9 T cell receptor beta chains originate from one sample sequenced in a study of early T cells in non-severe SARS-CoV-2 infection. TCRdb re-analysed the 5' RACE reads in MiXCR, keeping a single row per CDR3 protein. The sample carries tens of thousands of distinct CDR3 sequences, approximately 12% recorded once. The source was whole blood, collected at baseline. These TCRs come from an adult who was a healthcare worker with PCR-confirmed SARS-CoV-2 infection or an uninfected control (not recorded which).

This clonotype has a handful of counts. This rearrangement joins TRBV12-5 to TRBJ2-5; 10 bases line up with TRBD1. The V gene end was trimmed by 4 bases and the J gene end by 2 bases; junction bases not matched to a gene: 4. Germline CDR1 is LGHNT and CDR2 is FRNRAP. This CDR3 is 15 amino acids long. This CDR3 reads CASGSWDRGQETQYF. The CDR3 DNA reads TGTGCTAGTGGTTCTTGGGACAGGGGACAAGAGACCCAGTACTTC.

This clonotype was detected a few times. The rearrangement links TRBV11-2 to TRBJ2-2, with TRBD1 matching 10 bases. This CDR3 comprises 15 residues. Germline CDR1 and CDR2: SGHAT and FQNNGV. V trimming: 5 bases; J trimming: 5 bases; junction bases outside the gene matches: 5. In nucleotides, the CDR3 is TGTGCCAGCAGCCTGGGGACAGGGGTGACCGGGGAGCTGTTTTTT. Protein: CASSLGTGVTGELFF.

The CDR3 DNA sequence: TGTGCCAGCAGCCAAACCCCGGGACTAGCCCACAATGAGCAGTTCTTC. Amino acids: CASSQTPGLAHNEQFF. The rearrangement joins TRBV11-1 to TRBJ2-1; 9 bases map to TRBD2. In germline, CDR1 is SGHAT, CDR2 FQDESV (reference sequence). J was trimmed by 5 bases and V by 5 bases; bases with no gene match: 10. The CDR3 consists of 16 residues. The variable domain in full, with the rest retrieved from reference TRBV11-1 and TRBJ2-1, is EAEVAQSPRYKITEKSQAVAFWCDPISGHATLYWYRQILGQGPELLVQFQDESVVDDSQLPKDRFSAERLKGVDSTLKIQPAELGDSAMYLCASSQTPGLAHNEQFFGPGTRLTVL.

Concerning this clonotype: A much more abundant neighbour one base away suggests this may be a read error. The V and J genes are TRBV7-9 and TRBJ2-7; the match to TRBD2 covers 7 bases. The germline V gene encodes CDR1 SEHNR and CDR2 FQNEAQ (reference sequence). The CDR3 spans 14 residues. The CDR3 spells CTSSSRDYRYEQYF. DNA of the CDR3: TGTACCAGCAGCTCTCGGGACTATAGATACGAGCAGTACTTC.

This clonotype was observed a handful of times. CDR3 region: CASSRLPRVSYEQYF. The CDR3 DNA is TGTGCCAGCAGCCGCCTACCCAGGGTCTCCTACGAGCAGTACTTC. This sequence joins TRBV5-5 and TRBJ2-7; D may be TRBD1 (5 bases). The V end lost 4 bases, the J end lost 0 bases, and 14 bases lay between the germline ends. Per germline, CDR1 SGHKS and CDR2 YYEKEE (reference sequence). The CDR3 contains 15 residues.

This clonotype was counted between two and nine times. The chain links TRBV29-1 to TRBJ2-5; D call uncertain. Germline values: CDR1 SQVTM, CDR2 ANQGSEA. The ends were cut back, 3 bases at V and 4 bases at J, with 12 bases in the middle. The CDR3 extends over 13 amino acids. The CDR3, as DNA: TGCAGCGTTGATACGGACCTGGGAGAGACCCAGTACTTC. It translates to CSVDTDLGETQYF.

The V and J genes are TRBV6-1 and TRBJ1-2; 7 positions agree with TRBD1. The J segment lost 7 bases and the V segment lost 3 bases, leaving 5 bases of the junction unmatched. This CDR3 spans 13 amino acids. The germline CDR1 and CDR2 sequences are MNHNS and SASEGT. CDR3 residues: CASSETGRGGYTF. In DNA form, the CDR3 reads TGTGCCAGCAGTGAGACAGGGAGGGGTGGCTACACCTTC.

This clonotype was detected only a few times. The rearrangement links TRBV18 to TRBJ1-2, with TRBD1 as a possible D gene (6 bases). Germline V gene lookup returns CDR1 KGHSH and CDR2 LQKENI. The CDR3 loop spans 15 amino acids. Trimming cost V 2 bases and J 4 bases, with 14 bases left between them. In DNA, the CDR3 is TGTGCCAGCTCACCAAGATTGGGGGGCGGCTATGGCTACACCTTC. Translating gives CASSPRLGGGYGYTF.

This clonotype was counted between two and nine times. The J gene is TRBJ1-6, the V gene TRBV18; D is ambiguous. The CDR3 is made up of 13 amino acids. The germline gives CDR1 KGHSH, CDR2 LQKENI. Trimming left V 1 base short and J 8 bases short, with 6 bases between. The CDR3 coding sequence is TGTGCCAGCTCACCACGTGTCGATTCACCCCTCCACTTT. This sequence encodes CASSPRVDSPLHF.